This T cell receptor beta chain was found in a study of T cell repertoires in cytomegalovirus infection. The overall study: CMV infection together with matching HLA type was indicated by public TCR beta signatures. Whole-study results and caveats: Dominating the ex vivo response were TCR beta clonotypes that were CMV-specific and HLA-C-restricted.

TCRdb re-called the reads through MiXCR, storing one row per CDR3 protein. The profile shows around 550,000 distinct CDR3 sequences, 26% of them singletons. This clonotype was seen a handful of times. Its specificity is not known. V lost 5 bases, J lost 7 bases, and 7 bases stayed unmatched. CDR1 and CDR2 (germline): MNHEY, SVGAGI. The CDR3 is 14 residues long. The chain combines TRBV6-5 with TRBJ1-2; 10 bases agree with TRBD1. The source material was PBMCs. The receptor was derived from a human donor in good health (CMV status not recorded). Some clones in this sample may be carry-over from other donors' samples. CDR3 region: CASSPAGTGVGYTF. The CDR3 nucleotides are TGTGCCAGCAGTCCGGCCGGGACAGGGGTTGGCTACACCTTC.